This T cell receptor beta chain was sequenced for a study of T cell responses to AZD1222 COVID-19 vaccine. Notes on the study in general: Clonal diversity may have been underestimated, and the donors were mostly white British, with more females than males.

Germline CDR1 and CDR2: LNHDA and SQIVND (reference sequence). There are 15 residues in the CDR3. V lost 7 bases and J lost 0, with 13 bases in between. This clone was picked up one time. Antigen specificity is unknown. TCRdb keeps only in-frame clones here, not all; method: immunoSEQ multiplex PCR. Among about 190,000 clones listed, 94% were seen once. The source is an adult in good health. This chain links TRBV19 with TRBJ1-3; D gene uncertain. The sample in question was peripheral blood, obtained on day 0 of AZD1222 vaccination. The CDR3 region is CASTPSGISGNTIYF. The CDR3 DNA reads TGTGCCAGTACCCCTTCGGGGATCTCTGGAAACACCATATATTTT.